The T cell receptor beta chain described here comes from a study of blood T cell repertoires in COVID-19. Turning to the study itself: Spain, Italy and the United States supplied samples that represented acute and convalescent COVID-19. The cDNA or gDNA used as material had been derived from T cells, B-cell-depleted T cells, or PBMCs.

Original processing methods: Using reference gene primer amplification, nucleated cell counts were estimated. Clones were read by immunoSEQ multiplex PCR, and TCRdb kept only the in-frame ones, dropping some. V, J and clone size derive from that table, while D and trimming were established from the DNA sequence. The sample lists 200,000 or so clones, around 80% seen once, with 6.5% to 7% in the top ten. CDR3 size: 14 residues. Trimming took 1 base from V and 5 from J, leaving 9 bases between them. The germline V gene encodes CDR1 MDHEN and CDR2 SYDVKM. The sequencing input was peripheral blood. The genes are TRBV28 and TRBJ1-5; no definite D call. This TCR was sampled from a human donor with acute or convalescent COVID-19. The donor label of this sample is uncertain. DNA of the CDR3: TGTGCCAGCAGTTTATCAACTTCGGATCAGCCCCAGCATTTT. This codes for CASSLSTSDQPQHF.